This section outlines one T cell receptor beta chain sequence together with its context. Its antigen is as yet unknown. This CDR3 spans 14 amino acids. Trimming took 8 bases from V and 2 from J, leaving 16 bases between them. In germline, CDR1 is MNHNS, CDR2 SASEGT. This sample was included in a study of shared clonotypes between healthy human individuals. The study's findings and limits: Clonotype sharing among donors, it was expected, would be affected by sequencing depth. Clonotypes which were not shared had lower generation probabilities than clonotypes that all four donors shared. At large depth, rarefaction still showed sorted-subset sequencing to be incomplete.

The table came from immunoSEQ multiplex PCR; TCRdb's copy has only in-frame clones and leaves some out. In the table there are millions of clones, approximately 90% of which are singletons. The clonotype originates from a man younger than 30 in good health. Material for sequencing was naive CD4+ T cells sorted from blood. Regarding subset: CD45RA+ positively selected. This chain links TRBV6-1 with TRBJ2-7, with D tentatively TRBD2 (5 bases). CDR3 DNA sequence: TGTGCCAGCCAGAAACTGGACTCAACCTACGAGCAGTACTTC. The encoded protein is CASQKLDSTYEQYF.